The clone carrying this T cell receptor beta chain was found a few times. The antigen is not known. This sample is drawn from a study of T-cell memory formation after mild COVID-19. Germline CDR1 SGHVS, CDR2 FNYEAQ. The CDR3 runs 12 residues. V was pared by 5 bases and J by 4 bases, with 9 bases between. TCRdb used MiXCR to reprocess the 5' RACE reads, holding one entry per CDR3 protein. The sample contains about 190,000 distinct CDR3 sequences, roughly a fifth of which appear only once. Study conclusions and caveats: Clones shrinking from day 15 to 85 showed even CD4/CD8 mixes; later expanders tilted CD4+. Memory sampled before infection contained some responding clones, suggesting cross-reactive memory joined.

This clonotype originated in an adult woman who had mild COVID-19 (a few samples of this study predate the infection). Cell type and time point are not known. Specimen: PBMCs or a T cell subset sorted from them (not recorded which). The chain links TRBV7-6 to TRBJ2-7, with D possibly being TRBD1 (5 bases). The CDR3 DNA is TGTGCCAGCAGCGATACAGGTTACGAGCAGTACTTC. This sequence encodes CASSDTGYEQYF.